Sequencing of this T cell receptor beta chain was carried out in a study of blood T cell repertoires in COVID-19. The CDR3 totals 11 residues. Germline V gene data show CDR1 as DFQATT and CDR2 as SNEGSKA (reference sequence). Trimming took off 3 bases at V and 11 bases at J, with 13 bases between the two ends. In the authors' workflow: Reference gene primers were amplified, and this amplification served to estimate nucleated cell counts. The assay was immunoSEQ multiplex PCR, and TCRdb's table has in-frame clones only and misses some. Clone size and the V and J calls come from that table; the DNA yielded D and trimming. The sample includes some 300,000 clones, more than 85% of them seen just once. Ages ranged from about 18 to 89 years, with residence in approximately 25 US areas.

This chain links TRBV20-1 with TRBJ1-1; TRBD1 is a possible D gene (5 bases). Source material: PBMCs or T cells enriched from blood (not recorded which). The receptor comes from a woman between 25 and 40 years old who had been exposed to COVID-19. The CDR3 DNA reads as TGCAGTGCTAGCCAACCCGGGGGGGCTTTCTTT. Residues: CSASQPGGAFF.